The 10 T cell receptor beta chains presented below share a single source sample, sequenced in a study of cytomegalovirus exposure and HLA in healthy donors. It was with 60 Vbeta and 13 Jbeta primers that the PCR ran. Data came from immunoSEQ multiplex PCR; TCRdb stores just in-frame clones and leaves some out. The table shows some 140,000 clones, with roughly 70% occurring only once. The sample consisted of PBMCs. The receptors were gathered from a man aged 30 to 39 in good health and CMV-seronegative.

V gene TRBV28 combines with J gene TRBJ2-2; no reliable D call. Germline V gene data show CDR1 as MDHEN and CDR2 as SYDVKM. V was pared by 3 bases and J by 5 bases, with 7 bases between. The CDR3 contains 13 residues. The DNA of the CDR3 is TGTGCCAGCAGTTTTGGCGGTACCGGGGAGCTGTTTTTT. Protein product: CASSFGGTGELFF.

The rearrangement uses TRBV7-9 and TRBJ1-2; D uncertain. The germline V gene encodes CDR1 SEHNR and CDR2 FQNEAQ (reference sequence). The CDR3 sequence is 13 residues long. Trimming took 2 bases from V and 14 from J, leaving 18 bases between them. CDR3 loop: CASSLNGLAHLTF. The CDR3 nucleotides read TGTGCCAGCAGCTTAAATGGACTCGCCCACTTAACCTTC.

The genes are TRBV15 and TRBJ2-1; D not certain. V lost 4 bases and J lost 5, with 3 bases in between. This CDR3 is built from 11 residues. The germline V gene has CDR1 LNHNV and CDR2 YYDKDF (reference sequence). The CDR3 nucleotides are TGTGCCACCAGCAATAACAATGAGCAGTTCTTC. Protein product: CATSNNNEQFF.

This clone was seen once. This chain uses TRBV5-6 with TRBJ2-7; D remains ambiguous. V lost 4 bases and J 5 bases, leaving 7 bases between the germline ends. CDR1 and CDR2 (germline): SGHDT, YYEEEE. This CDR3 has 11 residues. The CDR3 bases are TGTGCCAGCAGCCTTCAGGACGAGCAGTACTTC. It specifies CASSLQDEQYF.

V gene TRBV6-4 combines with J gene TRBJ2-3; D is possibly TRBD2 (6 bases). Germline V gene sequence: CDR1 MRHNA, CDR2 SNTAGT. The CDR3 contains 13 residues. Trimming left V 3 bases short and J 6 bases short, with 10 bases between. In DNA, the CDR3 is TGTGCCAGCAGTGAGGGGGACTTCGATACGCAGTATTTT. Its protein is CASSEGDFDTQYF.

The chain combines TRBV28 with TRBJ2-2; perhaps TRBD2 as D (6 bases). V shed 6 bases and J shed 7 bases, with 18 bases lying between them. The CDR3 is 15 residues long. Per the germline V gene, CDR1 is MDHEN and CDR2 is SYDVKM. Written as DNA, the CDR3 is TGTGCCAGCAGCATCCTGAGGAGGGGCGGCGGGGAGCTGTTTTTT. Translated, it gives CASSILRRGGGELFF.

This clone was picked up a small number of times. The V call is TRBV4-3, the J call TRBJ2-1; D uncertain. Germline assignment: CDR1 LGHNA and CDR2 YSLEER. The CDR3 consists of 13 residues. Trimming left V 0 bases short and J 4 bases short, with 4 bases between. The CDR3 is CASSQERYNEQFF. As DNA, the CDR3 is TGCGCCAGCAGCCAAGAGAGGTACAATGAGCAGTTCTTC.

This chain uses TRBV27 with TRBJ2-2; 7 bases match TRBD1. V lost 4 bases to trimming and J lost 7 bases; unmatched junction nucleotides: 6. Germline V gives CDR1 MNHEY, CDR2 SMNVEV (reference sequence). This CDR3 contains 14 residues. CDR3 sequence reads: CASSWGQSNGELFF. CDR3 coding DNA: TGTGCCAGCAGTTGGGGACAGTCGAACGGGGAGCTGTTTTTT.

V usage is TRBV7-2 and J usage is TRBJ2-3, with 9 bases identical to TRBD2. The V and J ends lost 4 bases and 4 bases, in that order; junction bases with no gene match: 9. The CDR3 has 16 amino acids. The germline gives CDR1 SGHTA, CDR2 FQGNSA. The CDR3 DNA reads TGTGCCAGCAGCTGGTCCGGGACTAGCCCCCCAGATACGCAGTATTTT. The encoded protein is CASSWSGTSPPDTQYF.

The chain recombines TRBV6-6 with TRBJ1-5, with TRBD1 matching 8 bases. CDR1 is MNHNY and CDR2 is SVGAGI in the germline V gene (reference sequence). V gave up 2 bases and J gave up 1 base; unmatched junction bases: 1. The CDR3 is 15 residues long. The CDR3 DNA reads TGTGCCAGCAGTTACCGGGACAGGAGCAATCAGCCCCAGCATTTT. Amino acid sequence: CASSYRDRSNQPQHF.